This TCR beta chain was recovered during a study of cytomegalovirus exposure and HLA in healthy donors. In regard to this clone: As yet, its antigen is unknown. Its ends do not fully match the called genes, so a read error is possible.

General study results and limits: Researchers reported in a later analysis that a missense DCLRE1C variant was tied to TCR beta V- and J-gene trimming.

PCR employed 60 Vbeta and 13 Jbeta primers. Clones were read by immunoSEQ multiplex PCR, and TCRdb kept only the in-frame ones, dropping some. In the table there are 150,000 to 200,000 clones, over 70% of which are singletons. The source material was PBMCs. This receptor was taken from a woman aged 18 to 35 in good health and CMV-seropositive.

CDR3 residues: CASREGDRGGEKLFF. The DNA of the CDR3 is TGTGCCAGCAGGGAAGGGGACAGGGGAGGTGAAAAACTGTTTTTT. The gene calls are TRBV6-1 and TRBJ1-4, with 10 nucleotides matching TRBD1. The length of the CDR3 is 15 residues. Germline V gives CDR1 MNHNS, CDR2 SASEGT.